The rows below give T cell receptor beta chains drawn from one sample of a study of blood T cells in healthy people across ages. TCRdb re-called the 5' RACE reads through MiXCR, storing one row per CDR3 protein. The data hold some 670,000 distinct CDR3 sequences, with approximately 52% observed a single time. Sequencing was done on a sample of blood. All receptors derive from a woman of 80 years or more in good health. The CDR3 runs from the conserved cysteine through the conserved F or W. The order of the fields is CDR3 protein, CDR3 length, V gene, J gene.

cdr3_aa: CASSQRGLNNYGYTF
cdr3_length: 15
v_call: TRBV14
j_call: TRBJ1-2

cdr3_aa: CASSQGTGPDPNGYTF
cdr3_length: 16
v_call: TRBV3-1
j_call: TRBJ1-2

cdr3_aa: CSVAIGAVNEQFF
cdr3_length: 13
v_call: TRBV29-1
j_call: TRBJ2-1

cdr3_aa: CSATRQGKVSPLHF
cdr3_length: 14
v_call: TRBV20-1
j_call: TRBJ1-6

cdr3_aa: CASRRSDTQYF
cdr3_length: 11
v_call: TRBV25-1
j_call: TRBJ2-3

cdr3_aa: CASSPRQGSDTQYF
cdr3_length: 14
v_call: TRBV12-3/TRBV12-4
j_call: TRBJ2-3

cdr3_aa: CASSHTPGTRYNEQYF
cdr3_length: 16
v_call: TRBV7-8
j_call: NA

cdr3_aa: CSARGQGTGELFF
cdr3_length: 13
v_call: TRBV20-1
j_call: TRBJ2-2

cdr3_aa: CAISDWTGKRGYTF
cdr3_length: 14
v_call: TRBV10-3
j_call: TRBJ1-2

cdr3_aa: CASIPGQPNTEAFF
cdr3_length: 14
v_call: TRBV6-1
j_call: TRBJ1-1

cdr3_aa: CASSEEGDTQYF
cdr3_length: 12
v_call: TRBV2
j_call: TRBJ2-3

cdr3_aa: CASSLAWGDSNQPQHF
cdr3_length: 16
v_call: TRBV7-9
j_call: TRBJ1-5

cdr3_aa: CASSSPSTSSQEFF
cdr3_length: 14
v_call: TRBV28
j_call: TRBJ2-1

cdr3_aa: CSARDFARAPYNEQFF
cdr3_length: 16
v_call: TRBV20-1
j_call: TRBJ2-1

cdr3_aa: CASSLEPSGETQYF
cdr3_length: 14
v_call: TRBV7-6
j_call: TRBJ2-5

cdr3_aa: CASSQSGVGTDTQYF
cdr3_length: 15
v_call: TRBV14
j_call: TRBJ2-3

cdr3_aa: CASSPSHEQFF
cdr3_length: 11
v_call: TRBV7-9
j_call: TRBJ2-1

cdr3_aa: CSAGGGWEAFF
cdr3_length: 11
v_call: TRBV29-1
j_call: TRBJ1-1